This T cell receptor beta chain was recorded in a study of blood T cell repertoires in COVID-19. Study-level information: COVID-19 samples, acute and convalescent, were from the United States, Italy and Spain. PBMCs, B-cell-depleted T cells, or T cells were the source of the cDNA or gDNA that made up the material.

In the authors' methods: Amplification of reference gene primers provided the estimated nucleated cell counts. Profiling relied on immunoSEQ multiplex PCR, and the TCRdb table lists in-frame clones only, not all of them. V and J calls and clone size are copied from that table; D and trimming were computed from the DNA. The sample contains about 160,000 clones, approximately 86% of which appear only once. The TCR comes from a man aged 70-80 years with acute or convalescent COVID-19. Sequencing was performed on peripheral blood.

The DNA of the CDR3 is TGTGCCAGCAGCTTAGCAAGTAGGGGGCCCTACAATGAGCAGTTCTTC. It codes for CASSLASRGPYNEQFF. V is TRBV7-2 and J is TRBJ2-1, with 7 bases fitting TRBD1. The CDR3 extends over 16 amino acids. Germline V lookup: CDR1 SGHTA, CDR2 FQGNSA. V dropped 0 bases and J dropped 2; count of bases not matched to a gene: 4. Drawing the rest from reference TRBV7-2 and TRBJ2-1, the complete variable domain is GAGVSQSPSNKVTEKGKDVELRCDPISGHTALYWYRQSLGQGLEFLIYFQGNSAPDKSGLPSDRFSAERTGGSVSTLTIQRTQQEDSAVYLCASSLASRGPYNEQFFGPGTRLTVL.